Below, 14 T cell receptor beta chains from the same sample are listed, as sequenced in a study of T cells in Graves' hyperthyroidism and ophthalmopathy. RNA transcripts served as the template for amplifying TCR beta CDR3 regions. During a first-round RT-PCR of the TCR CDR3, the HTBI primer set was used. One entry per CDR3 protein results from TCRdb running MiXCR on the multiplex PCR reads. This sample has over 500,000 distinct CDR3 sequences; 46% occur once, and the top ten carry about two fifths. The specimen was peripheral blood or thyroid tissue (not recorded which). These receptors all come from an adult woman with Graves' disease, either hyperthyroidism or ophthalmopathy (not recorded which).

Only a few counts were recorded for this clonotype. This chain uses TRBV29-1 with TRBJ2-5; 10 nucleotides line up with TRBD2. From germline, CDR1 is SQVTM and CDR2 ANQGSEA. V gave up 7 bases and J gave up 4 bases; unmatched junction bases: 9. This CDR3 has 14 amino acids. CDR3 residues: CSARSGRQGETQYF. The CDR3, as DNA: TGCAGCGCTCGTAGCGGGAGGCAGGGAGAGACCCAGTACTTC.

This clonotype was observed a few times. This rearrangement joins TRBV12-3 or TRBV12-4 to TRBJ2-7, with D perhaps matching TRBD2 (5 bases). CDR3 length: 12 amino acids. Between the trimmed V and J ends, which lost 4 bases and 8 bases, there was a span of 12 bases. The CDR3 bases are TGTGCCAGCAGTTCCCGACTAACTCAGCAGTACTTC. This gives the protein CASSSRLTQQYF.

The genes are TRBV6-1 and TRBJ1-5, with D perhaps TRBD1 (6 bases). CDR1 and CDR2 from the germline V gene are MNHNS and SASEGT. This CDR3 spans 15 amino acids. V was trimmed by 6 bases and J by 7 bases, leaving 19 bases between them. The CDR3 protein is CASSFGTRGGQPQHF. For the CDR3, the DNA is TGTGCCAGCAGCTTTGGGACGCGAGGGGGGCAGCCCCAGCATTTT.

The CDR3 region is CASSLVGAGNYGYTF. The DNA of the CDR3 is TGTGCCAGCAGCTTGGTTGGGGCCGGTAACTATGGCTACACCTTC. The chain combines TRBV7-2 with TRBJ1-2, with D possibly TRBD1 on 5 matching bases. CDR3 length: 15 residues. V dropped 3 bases and J dropped 1 base, with 12 bases sitting between them. Germline lookup yields CDR1 SGHTA and CDR2 FQGNSA.

The chain uses TRBV20-1 and TRBJ1-5; no clear D gene. The ends were cut back, 6 bases at V and 1 base at J, with 13 bases in the middle. The germline V gene encodes CDR1 DFQATT and CDR2 SNEGSKA (reference sequence). The CDR3 is made up of 14 amino acids. The DNA of the CDR3 is TGCAGTGCGGTACCGGGTCACAGCAATCAGCCCCAGCATTTT. Protein product: CSAVPGHSNQPQHF.

The chain couples TRBV2 to TRBJ2-1; 8 bases match TRBD1. Per germline, CDR1 SNHLY and CDR2 FYNNEI. The CDR3 contains 15 residues. After removal of 5 bases from V and 9 bases from J, the junction contained 12 bases not matched to a gene. In DNA, the CDR3 is TGTGCCAGCAGTACAGACAGGGGACAGAGCGGTGAGCAGTTCTTC. It codes for CASSTDRGQSGEQFF.

This clonotype was picked up many times. J is TRBJ1-2 and V is TRBV5-6, with a tentative D call TRBD1 (5 bases). The CDR3 runs 14 residues. Germline CDR1 reads SGHDT; CDR2 reads YYEEEE. Deletions cut 4 bases from V and 4 bases from J, with 14 bases between. The CDR3 bases are TGTGCCAGCAGCGCAGGGTCCGGCGTCTATGGCTACACCTTC. It encodes CASSAGSGVYGYTF.

The J gene is TRBJ2-7, the V gene TRBV20-1; D unresolved. Germline V CDR1 and CDR2: DFQATT, SNEGSKA (reference sequence). This CDR3 is built from 18 residues. Trimming stripped 5 bases from V and 2 bases from J, with 28 bases between. CDR3 in DNA: TGCAGTGCTTTGGTCCAGCCACAGCATACCAAGGACCCCTACGAGCAGTACTTC. Protein product: CSALVQPQHTKDPYEQYF.

This clonotype was found many times. CDR3 in amino acids: CASSQGRNWDRFYGYTF. The CDR3 nucleotides read TGTGCCAGCAGCCAAGGAAGGAATTGGGACAGATTCTATGGCTACACCTTC. The chain has TRBV14 and TRBJ1-2; 7 bases are a match to TRBD1. The CDR3 totals 17 residues. V shed 1 base, J shed 4 bases, and the junction held 12 bases outside the gene matches. Per germline, CDR1 SGHDN and CDR2 FVKESK. Combining the CDR3 with reference TRBV14 and TRBJ1-2 gives the whole variable domain EAGVTQFPSHSVIEKGQTVTLRCDPISGHDNLYWYRRVMGKEIKFLLHFVKESKQDESGMPNNRFLAERTGGTYSTLKVQPAELEDSGVYFCASSQGRNWDRFYGYTFGSGTRLTVV.

The rearrangement uses TRBV2 and TRBJ2-5; the D is unclear. V dropped 6 bases and J dropped 3 bases, with 5 bases sitting between them. The germline CDR1 and CDR2 sequences are SNHLY and FYNNEI. This CDR3 contains 11 residues. The CDR3 nucleotides read TGTGCCAGCAGAAGAGAAGAGACCCAGTACTTC. Amino acids: CASRREETQYF.

This clonotype has ten or more counts. This chain uses TRBV20-1 with TRBJ2-7; D uncertain. Germline CDR1 is DFQATT and CDR2 is SNEGSKA (reference sequence). This CDR3 has 13 amino acids. V gave up 6 bases and J gave up 0 bases, with 12 bases separating them. The CDR3 sequence is CSAPPAGSYEQYF. In DNA form, the CDR3 reads TGCAGTGCGCCCCCGGCAGGCTCCTACGAGCAGTACTTC.

The chain recombines TRBV7-9 with TRBJ1-5; no clear D gene. Trimming stripped 5 bases from V and 0 bases from J, with 8 bases between. There are 14 residues in the CDR3. CDR1 and CDR2 from the germline V gene are SEHNR and FQNEAQ (reference sequence). CDR3 region: CASSRKASNQPQHF. The DNA for the CDR3 is TGTGCCAGCAGCCGAAAGGCTAGCAATCAGCCCCAGCATTTT. The full variable domain, its missing parts supplied by reference TRBV7-9 and TRBJ1-5, is DTGVSQNPRHKITKRGQNVTFRCDPISEHNRLYWYRQTLGQGPEFLTYFQNEAQLEKSRLLSDRFSAERPKGSFSTLEIQRTEQGDSAMYLCASSRKASNQPQHFGDGTRLSIL.

The rearrangement uses TRBV7-3 and TRBJ2-2; tentative D call: TRBD1 (6 bases). From germline, CDR1 is SGHTA and CDR2 FQGTGA. Trimming pared 5 bases from V and 0 bases from J, leaving 10 bases between. The CDR3 extends over 15 amino acids. The CDR3 region is CASSPWGPNTGELFF. CDR3 nucleotide sequence: TGTGCCAGCAGCCCTTGGGGGCCGAACACCGGGGAGCTGTTTTTT.

CDR3 residues: CAIQRQISYNSPLHF. The CDR3 region has the DNA TGTGCCATCCAACGACAGATCTCCTATAATTCACCCCTCCACTTT. The chain has TRBV10-3 and TRBJ1-6; TRBD1 is a possible D gene (5 bases). Trimming removed 8 bases from V and 0 bases from J, with 11 bases in between. Looked up from germline, CDR1 is ENHRY and CDR2 is SYGVKD. CDR3 length: 15 amino acids.